This T cell receptor (beta chain) comes out of a study of blood T cell repertoires in COVID-19. As processed by the authors: Amplification of reference gene primers was used by the study to estimate nucleated cell counts. The data were produced by immunoSEQ multiplex PCR, yet TCRdb's version contains in-frame clones alone and is incomplete. The V and J calls and clone size are taken from that table; D and trimming were inferred from the DNA. The sample has approximately 54,000 clones, just under 90% seen once. The CDR3 has 15 residues. V was clipped by 2 bases and J by 0 bases, with 11 bases between them. The germline V gene has CDR1 SQVTM and CDR2 ANQGSEA.

The chain joins TRBV29-1 to TRBJ2-1, with D tentatively TRBD1 (6 bases). Material: peripheral blood. The TCR sequence derives from a man over 45 with acute or convalescent COVID-19. The CDR3 region has the DNA TGCAGCGTTGAACCCAGGGGCAGCTCCTACAATGAGCAGTTCTTC. Residues: CSVEPRGSSYNEQFF.